The 7 T cell receptor beta chains below come from one sample, sequenced in a study of beta chain features in type 1 diabetes. Sequencing targeted expressed TCRB transcripts, as all isolated RNA had been reverse transcribed. Using immunoSEQ multiplex PCR, the repertoire was profiled, and TCRdb retains in-frame clones only, with some absent. This table has about 410,000 clones, approximately 15% appearing once. Sequenced sample: naive CD4+ T cells from blood. All receptors come from a man aged 30-40 years in good health.

V is TRBV4-2 and J is TRBJ2-5; D assignment may be TRBD1 or TRBD2 (6 bases each). In germline, CDR1 is LGHNA, CDR2 YNFKEQ. The length of the CDR3 is 14 residues. The V end lost 4 bases, the J end lost 5 bases, and 14 bases lay between the germline ends. The CDR3 loop reads CASSPAGGGETQYF. The CDR3 DNA reads as TGTGCCAGCAGCCCGGCCGGGGGCGGGGAGACCCAGTACTTC.

This clone was counted only a few times. J is TRBJ2-1 and V is TRBV6-5; perhaps TRBD1 as D (6 bases). The CDR3 covers 11 residues. V was shortened by 5 bases and J by 9 bases, with 8 bases between the two germline ends. Germline V gene sequence: CDR1 MNHEY, CDR2 SVGAGI. CDR3 in amino acids: CASSQGFEQFF. The CDR3 nucleotides read TGTGCCAGCAGTCAGGGGTTTGAGCAGTTCTTC.

Here the CDR3 DNA reads TGTGCCAGCAGCAAACCGGGCTTGGGGAACACTGAAGCTTTCTTT. Its protein is CASSKPGLGNTEAFF. The chain joins TRBV7-9 to TRBJ1-1; D ambiguous. Trimming cost V 5 bases and J 1 base, with 14 bases left between them. This CDR3 is 15 amino acids long. The V gene's germline CDR1 is SEHNR and CDR2 FQNEAQ (reference sequence).

In its sample, this clone was seen a few times. V gene TRBV7-2 combines with J gene TRBJ1-5, with 9 bases identical to TRBD1. The V gene end was trimmed by 4 bases and the J gene end by 4 bases; junction bases not matched to a gene: 8. CDR1 and CDR2 from the germline V gene are SGHTA and FQGNSA. This CDR3 contains 16 residues. The chain's CDR3 is CASSSNPGQGNQPQHF. The CDR3 region has the DNA TGTGCCAGCAGCTCTAATCCGGGACAGGGAAATCAGCCCCAGCATTTT.

The chain uses TRBV6-6 and TRBJ2-2; 7 positions agree with TRBD1. The CDR3 has 15 residues. With V trimmed by 5 bases and J by 3 bases, 6 bases remained unmatched. Germline-derived CDR1 and CDR2 are MNHNY and SVGAGI (reference sequence). The DNA of the CDR3 is TGTGCCAGCAGTAAGCCGGGACAGCACACCGGGGAGCTGTTTTTT. Amino acids: CASSKPGQHTGELFF.

This clone occurred a few times. This chain connects TRBV7-2 to TRBJ2-3; 8 bases are shared with TRBD2. This CDR3 spans 14 amino acids. From germline, CDR1 is SGHTA and CDR2 FQGNSA. Unmatched junction bases numbered 11, after V lost 8 bases and J lost 7 bases. DNA of the CDR3: TGTGCCAGCTGTGCTGGGACTAGGCGAAATACGCAGTATTTT. The encoded protein is CASCAGTRRNTQYF.

This clone was observed many times. V is TRBV13 and J is TRBJ2-1; D might be TRBD1 or TRBD2, each matching 5 bases. CDR1 and CDR2 (germline): PRHDT, FYEKMQ (reference sequence). V lost 2 bases to trimming and J lost 6 bases, with 11 bases between them. The CDR3 totals 14 residues. The CDR3, as DNA: TGTGCCAGCAGCTTATTCGTGAGGGGCAATGAGCAGTTCTTC. It specifies CASSLFVRGNEQFF.